One T cell receptor beta chain is described in this entry. These data originate in a study of blood T cell repertoires in COVID-19. For the study at large: Sites across the United States, Italy and Spain contributed samples from acute and convalescent COVID-19. The cDNA or gDNA used as material had been derived from T cells, B-cell-depleted T cells, or PBMCs.

The J segment lost 4 bases and the V segment lost 5 bases, leaving 10 bases of the junction unmatched. CDR1 is SGHRS and CDR2 is YFSETQ in the germline V gene. This CDR3 is 17 amino acids long. Measured with immunoSEQ multiplex PCR; TCRdb has only the in-frame clones, and not every one. In the table there are 150,000 to 200,000 clones, 89% of which are singletons. The chain joins TRBV5-1 to TRBJ2-6; 9 positions match TRBD1. Sequenced sample: peripheral blood. The clonotype was recovered from a man in his 60s with acute or convalescent COVID-19. CDR3 nucleotide sequence: TGCGCCAGCAGTCGCATCGGGACAGGGACCGGGGCCAACGTCCTGACTTTC. It is translated as CASSRIGTGTGANVLTF.